Listed below are T cell receptor beta chains from one sample, sequenced in a study of T cell repertoires in cytomegalovirus infection. Via MiXCR, TCRdb re-called the reads, giving one row per CDR3 protein. This table has roughly 320,000 distinct CDR3 sequences, around 9.1% appearing once. What was sequenced was PBMCs. These receptors were obtained from a human donor in good health (CMV status not recorded). Some clones in this sample may be carry-over from other donors' samples. Both conserved end residues are part of each CDR3. The D gene is left open where the match is weak. Expanded clones get a size class; other rows say once, few or many, or leave the size out.

V: TRBV6-1; size: many; J: TRBJ2-1; D: -; DNA: TGTGCCAGCAGGCCTAGGACGGGTAACTCCTACAATGAGCAGTTCTTC; CDR3: CASRPRTGNSYNEQFF
V: TRBV28; size: many; J: TRBJ1-1; D: TRBD1; DNA: TGTGCCAGCAGTTTATGGAGGGCCAGGGGGCATGAAGCTTTCTTT; CDR3: CASSLWRARGHEAFF
V: TRBV20-1; size: few; J: TRBJ1-5; D: -; DNA: TGCAGTGTTAAGGCGTATCAGGGAAGCAGCAATCAGCCCCAGCATTTT; CDR3: CSVKAYQGSSNQPQHF
V: TRBV5-8; size: many; J: TRBJ2-1; D: -; DNA: TGTGCCAGCAGCTTGCTTCAGGGGTATGAGCAGTTCTTC; CDR3: CASSLLQGYEQFF
V: TRBV7-9; size: few; J: TRBJ1-2; D: -; DNA: TGTGCCAGCAGCTACAGGGCCTATGGCTACACCTTC; CDR3: CASSYRAYGYTF
V: TRBV7-2; size: many; J: TRBJ1-1; D: TRBD1; DNA: TGTGCCAGCAGCGGACAGGGGGTAGGGCACACTGAAGCTTTCTTT; CDR3: CASSGQGVGHTEAFF
V: TRBV6-1; size: many; J: TRBJ1-5; D: TRBD1; DNA: TGTGCCAGCAGGACTACAGGGGGGGCTCAGCCCCAGCATTTT; CDR3: CASRTTGGAQPQHF
V: TRBV20-1; size: few; J: TRBJ2-5; D: -; DNA: TGCAGTGCTAGTGTACAAGAGACCCAGTACTTC; CDR3: CSASVQETQYF
V: TRBV20-1; size: -; J: TRBJ1-2; D: TRBD1; DNA: TGCAGTGCCCCGGGACAGGGGGATAACTATGGCTACACCTTC; CDR3: CSAPGQGDNYGYTF
V: TRBV6-2/TRBV6-3; size: many; J: TRBJ1-5; D: -; DNA: TGTGCCAGCGGCGGGGTATATAGCAATCAGCCCCAGCATTTT; CDR3: CASGGVYSNQPQHF
V: TRBV7-9; size: many; J: TRBJ2-1; D: -; DNA: TGTGCCAGCAGTTTCAATGAGCAGTTCTTC; CDR3: CASSFNEQFF
V: TRBV19; size: many; J: TRBJ1-2; D: -; DNA: TGTGCCAGTAGCGACGAGGGCCGGGGCGGCTACACCTTC; CDR3: CASSDEGRGGYTF
V: TRBV7-2; size: many; J: TRBJ2-7; D: -; DNA: TGTGCCAGCAGCTTGCGGGGACAGACCCTCGAGCAGTACTTC; CDR3: CASSLRGQTLEQYF
V: TRBV29-1; size: many; J: TRBJ2-3; D: -; DNA: TGCAGCGTTGAAGATCAATACGGCACAGATACGCAGTATTTT; CDR3: CSVEDQYGTDTQYF
V: TRBV9; size: -; J: TRBJ2-1; D: -; DNA: TGTGCCAGCAGCGCCGGATCGATCTCCTACAATGAGCAGTTCTTC; CDR3: CASSAGSISYNEQFF
V: TRBV28; size: many; J: TRBJ2-4; D: -; DNA: TGTGCCAGCAGTATCACAGAAAACATTCAGTACTTC; CDR3: CASSITENIQYF
V: TRBV6-2/TRBV6-3; size: many; J: TRBJ2-2; D: -; DNA: TGTGCCAGCAGTCGATGGGACATGAACACCGGGGAGCTGTTTTTT; CDR3: CASSRWDMNTGELFF
V: TRBV29-1; size: many; J: TRBJ2-5; D: -; DNA: TGCAGCGTTGACGGAGGGAGCCAAGAGACCCAGTACTTC; CDR3: CSVDGGSQETQYF
V: TRBV7-2; size: many; J: TRBJ2-1; D: TRBD2; DNA: TGTGCCAGCAGCTTAGAGTATCCTAGCGGGGGGAACAATGAGCAGTTCTTC; CDR3: CASSLEYPSGGNNEQFF
V: TRBV14; size: few; J: TRBJ1-2; D: -; DNA: TGTGCCAGCAGCCAAGTCCCCTATGGCTACACCTTC; CDR3: CASSQVPYGYTF